The 20 T cell receptor beta chains given below trace back to one sample, sequenced in a study of CD8+ T cells in alopecia areata. cDNA reverse transcribed from extracted RNA served as the sequencing template. Repertoires were generated with immunoSEQ multiplex PCR, while TCRdb's copy carries only in-frame clones and drops some. The sample carries some 110,000 clones, roughly 69% recorded once. Sequencing input: CD4+ T cells sorted from blood. The receptors come from a human donor in good health.

This rearrangement joins TRBV20-1 to TRBJ2-1; no reliable D call. The V gene lost 4 bases and the J gene lost 10 bases, with 8 bases spanning the gap. Germline CDR1 reads DFQATT; CDR2 reads SNEGSKA (reference sequence). CDR3 length: 10 residues. CDR3 sequence (DNA): TGCAGTGCTATCAAAGGAGAGCAGTTCTTC. It encodes CSAIKGEQFF.

This chain joins TRBV7-9 and TRBJ1-6, with D maybe TRBD1 (6 bases). V was trimmed by 5 bases and J by 8 bases, leaving 10 bases between them. CDR1 is SEHNR, CDR2 FQNEAQ, per germline (reference sequence). This CDR3 has 13 amino acids. The CDR3 DNA follows: TGTGCCAGCAGCCCGGACAGTGATTCACCCCTCCACTTT. It yields the protein CASSPDSDSPLHF.

The chain links TRBV29-1 to TRBJ2-1; 7 bases are a match to TRBD2. Per the germline V gene, CDR1 is SQVTM and CDR2 is ANQGSEA. V trimming: 4 bases; J trimming: 3 bases; junction bases outside the gene matches: 6. The CDR3 consists of 14 residues. CDR3 DNA sequence: TGCAGCGTTGGGGGCGGGGGAGTCTACAATGAGCAGTTCTTC. Protein product: CSVGGGGVYNEQFF.

The chain uses TRBV19 and TRBJ2-3; 9 nucleotides line up with TRBD2. With 5 bases clipped from V and 2 bases from J, the junction kept 5 bases outside the gene matches. Germline loops: CDR1 LNHDA, CDR2 SQIVND (reference sequence). The CDR3 is 15 amino acids. The CDR3, as DNA: TGTGCCAGTAGTCTAGCGGGGACTTCCACAGATACGCAGTATTTT. Encoded protein: CASSLAGTSTDTQYF.

A single count supports this clone. The chain employs TRBV19 and TRBJ2-7; a possible D gene is TRBD1 (5 bases). Germline CDR1 is LNHDA and CDR2 is SQIVND (reference sequence). The CDR3 loop spans 14 amino acids. With 5 bases removed from V and 0 bases from J, the gap between germline ends came to 11 bases. CDR3 loop: CASSRQKSSYEQYF. CDR3 bases: TGTGCCAGTAGTCGACAGAAGAGCTCCTACGAGCAGTACTTC. The full variable domain, rest sourced from reference TRBV19 and TRBJ2-7, is DGGITQSPKYLFRKEGQNVTLSCEQNLNHDAMYWYRQDPGQGLRLIYYSQIVNDFQKGDIAEGYSVSREKKESFPLTVTSAQKNPTAFYLCASSRQKSSYEQYFGPGTRLTVT.

This clone was detected only a few times. The chain joins TRBV5-4 to TRBJ2-3; D is perhaps TRBD1 (6 bases). V was cut by 4 bases and J by 3 bases, with 9 bases left in between. Germline V gene sequence: CDR1 SGHNT, CDR2 YYREEE (reference sequence). There are 13 residues in the CDR3. The DNA for the CDR3 is TGTGCCAGCAGCCGACAGGTGACAGATACGCAGTATTTT. Protein: CASSRQVTDTQYF.

This clone came up once. This chain connects TRBV30 to TRBJ1-1, with 8 bases that match TRBD1. V lost 4 bases to trimming and J lost 4 bases; unmatched junction nucleotides: 2. The germline CDR1 and CDR2 sequences are GTSNPN and SVGIG (reference sequence). This CDR3 has 12 residues. This CDR3 is CAWTGGFTEAFF. CDR3 nucleotide sequence: TGTGCCTGGACAGGGGGCTTCACTGAAGCTTTCTTT.

V usage is TRBV2 and J usage is TRBJ1-2; no clear D. Germline V CDR1 and CDR2: SNHLY, FYNNEI. V was cut by 1 base and J by 7 bases, with 4 bases left in between. The CDR3 sequence is 11 residues long. The DNA of the CDR3 is TGTGCCAGCAGTGAAGAAACTGGCTACACCTTC. This translates into CASSEETGYTF.

This clone was counted once. The gene calls are TRBV4-1 and TRBJ2-7, with a possible D match to TRBD2 (5 bases). Trimming left V 3 bases short and J 3 bases short, with 12 bases between. The CDR3 runs to 14 residues. Germline values: CDR1 MGHRA, CDR2 YSYEKL. The CDR3 sequence is CASSHTLGGYEQYF. The CDR3 nucleotides are TGCGCCAGCAGCCACACCCTCGGAGGCTACGAGCAGTACTTC.

This rearrangement joins TRBV7-2 to TRBJ1-5; D remains ambiguous. Germline lookup yields CDR1 SGHTA and CDR2 FQGNSA. This CDR3 spans 13 amino acids. The V and J ends lost 2 bases and 6 bases respectively, with 8 bases between them. DNA of the CDR3: TGTGCCAGCAGCTTATCGGGTATTCAGCCCCAGCATTTT. This gives the protein CASSLSGIQPQHF. The full variable domain, its missing parts supplied by reference TRBV7-2 and TRBJ1-5, is GAGVSQSPSNKVTEKGKDVELRCDPISGHTALYWYRQSLGQGLEFLIYFQGNSAPDKSGLPSDRFSAERTGGSVSTLTIQRTQQEDSAVYLCASSLSGIQPQHFGDGTRLSIL.

This sequence joins TRBV4-1 and TRBJ1-4; D is unresolved. CDR1 is MGHRA and CDR2 is YSYEKL in the germline V gene. This CDR3 is built from 15 residues. Trimming removed 5 bases from V and 0 bases from J, with 10 bases in between. The CDR3 coding sequence is TGCGCCAGCAGCTACCGAACTGCAACTAATGAAAAACTGTTTTTT. It encodes CASSYRTATNEKLFF.

The V call is TRBV27, the J call TRBJ1-2; D unresolved. Germline V lookup: CDR1 MNHEY, CDR2 SMNVEV (reference sequence). The CDR3 spans 13 residues. Trimming removed 0 bases at V and 4 bases at J, with 6 bases between. The CDR3 loop reads CASSLSGFYGYTF. For the CDR3, the DNA is TGTGCCAGCAGTTTATCGGGGTTCTATGGCTACACCTTC.

V usage is TRBV2 and J usage is TRBJ1-5; TRBD1 agrees at 8 bases. V trimming: 4 bases; J trimming: 7 bases; junction bases outside the gene matches: 3. The germline V gene encodes CDR1 SNHLY and CDR2 FYNNEI. This CDR3 is built from 13 residues. This CDR3 reads CASSADRGQPQHF. The DNA of the CDR3 is TGTGCCAGCAGTGCCGACAGGGGCCAGCCCCAGCATTTT. Drawing the rest from reference TRBV2 and TRBJ1-5, the complete variable domain is EPEVTQTPSHQVTQMGQEVILRCVPISNHLYFYWYRQILGQKVEFLVSFYNNEISEKSEIFDDQFSVERPDGSNFTLKIRSTKLEDSAMYFCASSADRGQPQHFGDGTRLSIL.

This clone was detected only a few times. The chain has TRBV5-1 and TRBJ2-3; possibly TRBD1 for D (5 bases). The germline V and J ends were trimmed by 4 bases and 1 base, with 13 bases remaining between them. CDR1 and CDR2 (germline): SGHRS, YFSETQ. The CDR3 is made up of 15 amino acids. The CDR3 bases are TGCGCCAGCAGCCCGCAGGGTTGGGGCACAGATACGCAGTATTTT. Its protein is CASSPQGWGTDTQYF. The full variable domain, with the rest looked up from reference TRBV5-1 and TRBJ2-3, is KAGVTQTPRYLIKTRGQQVTLSCSPISGHRSVSWYQQTPGQGLQFLFEYFSETQRNKGNFPGRFSGRQFSNSRSEMNVSTLELGDSALYLCASSPQGWGTDTQYFGPGTRLTVL.

The chain joins TRBV29-1 to TRBJ2-5; D remains ambiguous. This CDR3 comprises 13 residues. The ends were cut back, 0 bases at V and 2 bases at J, with 7 bases in the middle. Germline CDR1 and CDR2: SQVTM and ANQGSEA. CDR3 sequence reads: CSVEDVKQETQYF. In nucleotides, the CDR3 is TGCAGCGTTGAAGACGTCAAGCAAGAGACCCAGTACTTC.

The chain uses TRBV29-1 and TRBJ1-1; possible D gene TRBD1, 5 bases. The CDR3 length is 13 residues. V lost 4 bases and J 1 base, leaving 10 bases between the germline ends. The germline V gene has CDR1 SQVTM and CDR2 ANQGSEA. For the CDR3, the DNA is TGCAGCGTTGGGGAAGACAGGAACACTGAAGCTTTCTTT. Translated, it gives CSVGEDRNTEAFF. Together with reference TRBV29-1 and TRBJ1-1, the CDR3 gives the full variable domain: SAVISQKPSRDICQRGTSLTIQCQVDSQVTMMFWYRQQPGQSLTLIATANQGSEATYESGFVIDKFPISRPNLTFSTLTVSNMSPEDSSIYLCSVGEDRNTEAFFGQGTRLTVV.

This chain connects TRBV5-1 to TRBJ1-2, with D unresolved. The germline CDR1 and CDR2 sequences are SGHRS and YFSETQ. V lost 0 bases and J lost 4, with 4 bases in between. The CDR3 length is 12 residues. CDR3 sequence: CASSLAGYGYTF. The CDR3 DNA sequence: TGCGCCAGCAGCTTGGCCGGCTATGGCTACACCTTC. The full variable domain, completed using reference TRBV5-1 and TRBJ1-2, is KAGVTQTPRYLIKTRGQQVTLSCSPISGHRSVSWYQQTPGQGLQFLFEYFSETQRNKGNFPGRFSGRQFSNSRSEMNVSTLELGDSALYLCASSLAGYGYTFGSGTRLTVV.

This clone turned up a few times. This chain connects TRBV25-1 to TRBJ2-5; 10 nucleotides agree with TRBD1. J was trimmed by 4 bases and V by 8 bases; bases with no gene match: 16. Germline V CDR1 and CDR2: MGHDK, SYGVNS. CDR3 length: 17 amino acids. The CDR3 DNA reads as TGTGCCAGCGAAGGGATAGGAGACAGGGGGCGCAGAGAGACCCAGTACTTC. Translating it yields CASEGIGDRGRRETQYF.

This clone showed up just a few times. The V call is TRBV15, the J call TRBJ1-2; D remains ambiguous. Trimming took 0 bases from V and 4 from J, leaving 6 bases between them. Per the germline V gene, CDR1 is LNHNV and CDR2 is YYDKDF (reference sequence). This CDR3 contains 13 residues. The CDR3 loop is CATSRDNSYGYTF. The CDR3 coding sequence is TGTGCCACCAGCAGAGATAACAGCTATGGCTACACCTTC.

CDR3 sequence (DNA): TGTGCCAGCAGCATCCCGGCTGGCGGGGGTGGGACAGATACGCAGTATTTT. Protein: CASSIPAGGGGTDTQYF. The chain couples TRBV7-8 to TRBJ2-3; the match to TRBD2 covers 7 bases. This CDR3 has 17 amino acids. V lost 5 bases and J lost 3; bases outside the gene matches: 14. The germline gives CDR1 SGHVS, CDR2 FQNEAQ.